The T cell receptor (beta chain) under discussion was sequenced for a study of Tregs in tolerant kidney transplant recipients. A single count supports this clone. Its cognate antigen is unknown. TCRdb keeps only in-frame clones here, not all; method: immunoSEQ multiplex PCR. This repertoire shows approximately 100,000 clones, 80% to 95% found once; its top ten account for 0.4% to 0.55%. V lost 5 bases to trimming and J lost 3 bases, with 16 bases between them. Germline V gives CDR1 GTSNPN, CDR2 SVGIG (reference sequence). This CDR3 region has 14 residues. Study results and caveats: In tolerant patients, donor-specific Tregs outgrew total Tregs, suggesting antigen-driven expansion. Some patients' samples used different primers over time, so nucleotide sequences weren't comparable. Validation in larger populations is needed because few patients were studied.

The sequence came from a human donor who received a combined kidney and bone marrow transplant. The J gene is TRBJ2-5, the V gene TRBV30, with a tentative D call TRBD1 (6 bases). The starting material was CD4+ T cells from blood, obtained before the transplant. CDR3 loop: CAWGRLDRKETQYF. CDR3 coding DNA: TGTGCCTGGGGCCGATTGGACAGAAAAGAGACCCAGTACTTC.